The TCR beta chain under discussion was sequenced for a study of blood T cell repertoires in COVID-19. The data were produced by immunoSEQ multiplex PCR, yet TCRdb's version contains in-frame clones alone and is incomplete. The sample comprises more than 300,000 clones, over 90% of which are singletons, and approximately 4.1% rests with the top ten. Trimming removed 1 base from V and 1 base from J, with 8 bases in between. The V gene's germline CDR1 is SSHAT and CDR2 FNYEAQ (reference sequence). This CDR3 is built from 16 residues. The chain combines TRBV7-7 with TRBJ1-6; D is ambiguous. Sequencing was done on a sample of PBMCs or T cells enriched from blood (not recorded which). The sequence came from a woman aged 30 to 39 who had been exposed to COVID-19. The CDR3 DNA reads TGTGCCAGCAGCTTAGAAACGGAGTCCTATAATTCACCCCTCCACTTT. It yields the protein CASSLETESYNSPLHF.